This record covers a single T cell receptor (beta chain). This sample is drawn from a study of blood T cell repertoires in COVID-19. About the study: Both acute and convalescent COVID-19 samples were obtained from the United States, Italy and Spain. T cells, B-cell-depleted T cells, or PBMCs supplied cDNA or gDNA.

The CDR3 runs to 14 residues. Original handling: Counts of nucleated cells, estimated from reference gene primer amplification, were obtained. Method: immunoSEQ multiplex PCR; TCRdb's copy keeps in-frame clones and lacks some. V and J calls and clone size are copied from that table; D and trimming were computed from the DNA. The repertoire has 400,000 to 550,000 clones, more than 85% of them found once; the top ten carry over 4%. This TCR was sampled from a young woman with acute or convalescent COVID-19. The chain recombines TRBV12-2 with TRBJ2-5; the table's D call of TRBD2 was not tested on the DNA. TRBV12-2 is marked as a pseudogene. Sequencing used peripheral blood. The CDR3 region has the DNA TGTGCAAGTCGCCCCTGGACTAGCATGAAGACCCAGTACTTC. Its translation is CASRPWTSMKTQYF.